A single sample gave rise to the 26 T cell receptor beta chains below, sequenced in a study of blood T cell repertoires in COVID-19. This table comes from immunoSEQ multiplex PCR, and its TCRdb copy is limited to in-frame clones, with some not included. The sample lists 250,000 to 300,000 clones, 88% seen once, with about 11% in the top ten. Material for sequencing was peripheral blood. Receptors originate from a woman in her twenties or thirties with COVID-19, enrolled during active disease.

The rearrangement links TRBV3-1 (or the pseudogene TRBV3-2) to TRBJ2-5; tentative D call: TRBD2 (5 bases). The V gene's germline CDR1 is LGHDT and CDR2 YNNKEL (reference sequence). V gave up 4 bases and J gave up 2 bases, with 14 bases separating them. This CDR3 contains 15 residues. CDR3 loop: CASSLLLAGQETQYF. The DNA for the CDR3 is TGTGCCAGCAGCCTCCTGTTGGCGGGTCAAGAGACCCAGTACTTC.

The rearrangement uses TRBV5-6 and TRBJ2-7, with 14 bases identical to TRBD2. Germline trimming cut 4 bases from V and 6 bases from J; bases unmatched to any gene: 6. Germline values: CDR1 SGHDT, CDR2 YYEEEE. The CDR3 has 15 residues. In DNA form, the CDR3 reads TGTGCCAGCAGCCTCCGGGGACTAGCGGGAGTCGAGCAGTACTTC. Its translation: CASSLRGLAGVEQYF.

The chain joins TRBV3-1 (or the pseudogene TRBV3-2) to TRBJ2-1; TRBD1 agrees at 8 bases. After removal of 8 bases from V and 5 bases from J, the junction contained 17 bases not matched to a gene. Germline CDR1 reads LGHDT; CDR2 reads YNNKEL (reference sequence). CDR3 length: 17 residues. Here the CDR3 DNA reads TGTGCCAGCGATAGGGTGATCCAGGGGGCTTCGGACAATGAGCAGTTCTTC. Translated: CASDRVIQGASDNEQFF.

This clone was seen just once. The J gene is TRBJ2-5, the V gene TRBV2, with D tentatively TRBD1 (6 bases). Germline V gives CDR1 SNHLY, CDR2 FYNNEI. The CDR3 is made up of 13 amino acids. Trimming took off 8 bases at V and 5 bases at J, with 15 bases between the two ends. The CDR3 region has the DNA TGTGCCAGCCGTACAGGGCTAGGGGAGACCCAGTACTTC. The encoded protein is CASRTGLGETQYF.

The rearrangement links TRBV21-1 to TRBJ2-2; the D call TRBD2 from the table was never checked on the DNA. TRBV21-1 constitutes a pseudogene. The CDR3 is made up of 16 amino acids. CDR3 region: CASSSDGSGRLGELFF. The DNA for the CDR3 is TGTGCCAGCAGCAGCGATGGTAGCGGGAGGCTCGGGGAGCTGTTTTTT.

This clone was observed once. V gene TRBV7-2 combines with J gene TRBJ2-3, with 13 bases that match TRBD2. V lost 3 bases, J lost 3 bases, and 3 bases stayed unmatched. From germline, CDR1 is SGHTA and CDR2 FQGNSA. The CDR3 sequence is 16 residues long. The CDR3 DNA reads TGTGCCAGCAGCTTGACTAGCGGGAGGTGGACAGATACGCAGTATTTT. As protein: CASSLTSGRWTDTQYF.

This clone came up a few times. Within the sample, other DNA sequences also encode this same CDR3. The chain links TRBV6-5 to TRBJ1-1; no definite D call. V was pared by 6 bases and J by 4 bases, with 9 bases between. Germline loops: CDR1 MNHEY, CDR2 SVGAGI. This CDR3 region has 12 residues. This CDR3 is CASRRGSTEAFF. The CDR3 DNA follows: TGTGCCAGCAGACGGGGTTCCACTGAAGCTTTCTTT.

The chain links TRBV27 to TRBJ2-4, with 10 bases fitting TRBD1. With 0 bases clipped from V and 7 bases from J, the junction kept 3 bases outside the gene matches. CDR1 MNHEY and CDR2 SMNVEV come from the germline V gene (reference sequence). The CDR3 sequence is 15 residues long. CDR3: CASSLSTGGMNIQYF. CDR3 nucleotide sequence: TGTGCCAGCAGTTTATCGACAGGGGGCATGAACATTCAGTACTTC.

J is TRBJ1-2 and V is TRBV5-1; D not resolved. The CDR3 consists of 16 residues. The germline CDR1 and CDR2 sequences are SGHRS and YFSETQ. The germline V and J ends were trimmed by 4 bases and 0 bases, with 16 bases remaining between them. The CDR3 sequence is CASSPGWTTTNYGYTF. CDR3 coding DNA: TGCGCCAGCAGCCCCGGTTGGACTACTACTAACTATGGCTACACCTTC.

The CDR3 loop is CASSPGLAGYNEQFF. The CDR3 coding sequence is TGTGCCAGCAGCCCGGGACTAGCGGGGTACAATGAGCAGTTCTTC. This sequence joins TRBV7-9 and TRBJ2-1, with 13 bases aligning to TRBD2. Germline CDR1 and CDR2: SEHNR and FQNEAQ (reference sequence). CDR3 length equals 15 residues. The J segment lost 4 bases and the V segment lost 5 bases, leaving 2 bases of the junction unmatched.

The V call is TRBV6-9, the J call TRBJ2-1; D remains ambiguous. V lost 7 bases and J lost 4, with 14 bases in between. CDR3 length: 14 amino acids. In germline, CDR1 is MNHGY, CDR2 SVAAGI. The CDR3 region is CASNHAGSYNEQFF. CDR3 bases: TGTGCCAGCAACCATGCTGGCAGTTACAATGAGCAGTTCTTC.

The chain combines TRBV11-2 with TRBJ1-5; 7 positions agree with TRBD1. CDR1 SGHAT and CDR2 FQNNGV come from the germline V gene. V trimming: 4 bases; J trimming: 5 bases; junction bases outside the gene matches: 11. There are 16 residues in the CDR3. For the CDR3, the DNA is TGTGCCAGCAGCTCCCGTACAGGGGCGGAGGATCAGCCCCAGCATTTT. Translated: CASSSRTGAEDQPQHF.

This chain connects TRBV28 to TRBJ2-7; TRBD2 matches 10 bases. The CDR3 extends over 14 amino acids. Germline CDR1 is MDHEN and CDR2 is SYDVKM. Trimming took 3 bases from V and 2 from J; bases not matched to a gene: 1. CDR3 amino acids: CASSFTSGTYEQYF. The CDR3 DNA reads as TGTGCCAGCAGTTTCACTAGCGGGACCTACGAGCAGTACTTC.

CDR3 coding DNA: TGCGCCAGCAGCTTGGTCCTAGCGGGAGGGCCAGGCATCCACAATGAGCAGTTCTTC. Its translation is CASSLVLAGGPGIHNEQFF. V and J are TRBV5-1 and TRBJ2-1, with 12 bases fitting TRBD2. The V segment lost 0 bases and the J segment 5 bases; nucleotides outside the gene matches: 12. CDR1 is SGHRS, CDR2 YFSETQ, per germline. The CDR3 sequence is 19 residues long.

J is TRBJ1-4 and V is TRBV9, with 7 bases aligning to TRBD1. The CDR3 covers 15 residues. The germline gives CDR1 SGDLS, CDR2 YYNGEE. J was trimmed by 5 bases and V by 4 bases; bases with no gene match: 8. The CDR3 DNA is TGTGCCAGCAGCTTCCGACAGGGCCTAAATGAAAAACTGTTTTTT. It codes for CASSFRQGLNEKLFF. Combining the CDR3 with reference TRBV9 and TRBJ1-4 gives the whole variable domain DSGVTQTPKHLITATGQRVTLRCSPRSGDLSVYWYQQSLDQGLQFLIQYYNGEERAKGNILERFSAQQFPDLHSELNLSSLELGDSALYFCASSFRQGLNEKLFFGSGTQLSVL.

The chain couples TRBV9 to TRBJ2-1, with 8 bases fitting TRBD2. Per the germline V gene, CDR1 is SGDLS and CDR2 is YYNGEE. This CDR3 has 16 amino acids. Losses at the gene ends were 4 bases for V and 8 bases for J; bases not matched to a gene: 14. The CDR3 DNA reads as TGTGCCAGCAGCTGGTCGGGCGGGAGGAGTATGGATGAGCAGTTCTTC. As protein: CASSWSGGRSMDEQFF.

This rearrangement joins TRBV28 to TRBJ2-7, with 7 bases identical to TRBD2. Unmatched junction bases numbered 11, after V lost 6 bases and J lost 6 bases. The V gene's germline CDR1 is MDHEN and CDR2 SYDVKM. The CDR3 runs to 14 residues. CDR3 sequence reads: CASSIGAGVSEQYF. CDR3 sequence (DNA): TGTGCCAGCAGCATAGGGGCGGGAGTGAGCGAGCAGTACTTC.

This sequence joins TRBV19 and TRBJ1-6; 10 bases fit TRBD1. CDR1 is LNHDA, CDR2 SQIVND, per germline (reference sequence). This CDR3 has 16 amino acids. The V gene end was trimmed by 3 bases and the J gene end by 6 bases; junction bases not matched to a gene: 5. The CDR3 DNA follows: TGTGCCAGTAGTATCGGGACAGGGGAAGGTAATTCACCCCTCCACTTT. Protein: CASSIGTGEGNSPLHF. The variable domain in full, completed from reference TRBV19 and TRBJ1-6, reads DGGITQSPKYLFRKEGQNVTLSCEQNLNHDAMYWYRQDPGQGLRLIYYSQIVNDFQKGDIAEGYSVSREKKESFPLTVTSAQKNPTAFYLCASSIGTGEGNSPLHFGNGTRLTVT.

The chain is built from TRBV28 and TRBJ2-7; TRBD1 agrees at 9 bases. Germline loops: CDR1 MDHEN, CDR2 SYDVKM. This CDR3 has 13 residues. Trimming at V came to 4 bases and at J to 7 bases, leaving 5 bases not matched to a gene. The CDR3 region is CASSSLGTGEQYF. CDR3 DNA: TGTGCCAGCAGTTCCCTCGGGACAGGGGAGCAGTACTTC.

This clone was seen more than once but under ten times. The chain employs TRBV30 and TRBJ1-2; a possible D gene is TRBD1 (6 bases). The germline gives CDR1 GTSNPN, CDR2 SVGIG (reference sequence). The CDR3 length is 14 residues. Trimming took 4 bases from V and 2 from J, leaving 14 bases between them. CDR3 nucleotide sequence: TGTGCCTGGATAAACAGGGTTCGAAACTATGGCTACACCTTC. Protein sequence: CAWINRVRNYGYTF.

The table lists this clone with a few counts. V and J are TRBV11-3 and TRBJ2-2, with 7 nucleotides matching TRBD1. The CDR3 is made up of 12 amino acids. Germline-derived CDR1 and CDR2 are SGHNT and YENEEA. Losses at the gene ends were 6 bases for V and 7 bases for J; bases not matched to a gene: 2. CDR3 sequence reads: CASRTGVGELFF. The CDR3 coding sequence is TGTGCCAGCAGAACAGGGGTCGGGGAGCTGTTTTTT.

The chain is built from TRBV6-5 and TRBJ2-1, with D unresolved. Trimming pared 0 bases from V and 8 bases from J, leaving 8 bases between. The germline CDR1 and CDR2 sequences are MNHEY and SVGAGI. The CDR3 contains 13 residues. CDR3 sequence (DNA): TGTGCCAGCAGTTACTCGCTTCTAGATGAGCAGTTCTTC. As protein: CASSYSLLDEQFF.

The table lists this clone with a few counts. The gene calls are TRBV2 and TRBJ1-1; D is unresolved. The CDR3 totals 13 residues. The V end was cut by 6 bases, the J end by 2 bases, with 10 bases between. Germline CDR1 SNHLY, CDR2 FYNNEI. CDR3 DNA sequence: TGTGCCAGCAGGAGGGTGGAAAACACTGAAGCTTTCTTT. Translating gives CASRRVENTEAFF.

This chain uses TRBV6-5 with TRBJ1-4, with TRBD1 matching 9 bases. This CDR3 has 14 amino acids. V was pared by 7 bases and J by 9 bases, with 9 bases of the junction left unmatched. Per the germline V gene, CDR1 is MNHEY and CDR2 is SVGAGI. The CDR3 DNA is TGTGCCAGCACCACTGCGGGACAGGGAAAAAAACTGTTTTTT. Its translation is CASTTAGQGKKLFF.

Here the CDR3 reads CSASVSAVFSETQYF. The CDR3 DNA reads TGCAGTGCTAGTGTATCAGCGGTATTCTCTGAGACCCAGTACTTC. The chain is built from TRBV20-1 and TRBJ2-5; tentative D call: TRBD2 (5 bases). The CDR3 is 15 residues long. V was trimmed by 3 bases and J by 5 bases, leaving 19 bases between them. CDR1 is DFQATT, CDR2 SNEGSKA, per germline (reference sequence).

Concerning this clone: This sample also contains other DNA sequences that code for the same CDR3. The V call is TRBV5-1, the J call TRBJ1-1; 7 nucleotides match TRBD1. This CDR3 has 15 residues. The ends lost 0 bases at V and 2 bases at J; junction bases unmatched: 4. Germline CDR1 SGHRS, CDR2 YFSETQ. The CDR3 sequence is CASSLGGTANTEAFF. For the CDR3, the DNA is TGCGCCAGCAGCTTGGGGGGGACAGCCAACACTGAAGCTTTCTTT.